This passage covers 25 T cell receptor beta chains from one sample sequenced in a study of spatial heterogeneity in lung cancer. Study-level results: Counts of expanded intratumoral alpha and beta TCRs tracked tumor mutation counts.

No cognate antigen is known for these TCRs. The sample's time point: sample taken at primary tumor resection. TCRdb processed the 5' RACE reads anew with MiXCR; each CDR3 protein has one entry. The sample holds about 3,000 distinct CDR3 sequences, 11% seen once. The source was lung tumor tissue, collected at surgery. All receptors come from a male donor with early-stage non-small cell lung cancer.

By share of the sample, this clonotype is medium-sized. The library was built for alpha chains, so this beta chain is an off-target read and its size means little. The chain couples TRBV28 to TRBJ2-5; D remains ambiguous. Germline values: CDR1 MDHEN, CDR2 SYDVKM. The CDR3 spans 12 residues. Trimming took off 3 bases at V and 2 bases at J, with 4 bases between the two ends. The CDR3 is CASSLTQETQYF. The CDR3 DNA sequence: TGTGCCAGCAGTTTGACTCAAGAGACCCAGTACTTC. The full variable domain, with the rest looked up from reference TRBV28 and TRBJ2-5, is DVKVTQSSRYLVKRTGEKVFLECVQDMDHENMFWYRQDPGLGLRLIYFSYDVKMKEKGDIPEGYSVSREKKERFSLILESASTNQTSMYLCASSLTQETQYFGPGTRLLVL.

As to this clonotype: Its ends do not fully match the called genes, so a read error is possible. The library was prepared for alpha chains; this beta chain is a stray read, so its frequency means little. CDR3 sequence: CASTPQQGPDTQYF. For the CDR3, the DNA is TGTGCCAGCACACCTCAACAGGGTCCAGATACGCAGTATTTT. The chain has TRBV18 and TRBJ2-3; perhaps TRBD1 as D (6 bases). The CDR3 is 14 amino acids. Germline CDR1 and CDR2: KGHSH and LQKENI.

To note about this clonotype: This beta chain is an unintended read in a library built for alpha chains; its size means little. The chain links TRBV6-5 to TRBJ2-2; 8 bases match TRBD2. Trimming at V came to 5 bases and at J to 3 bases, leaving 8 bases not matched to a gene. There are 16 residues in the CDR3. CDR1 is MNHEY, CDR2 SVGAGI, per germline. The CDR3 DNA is TGTGCCAGCAGTGATAGCGGGACTAGTCACACCGGGGAGCTGTTTTTT. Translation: CASSDSGTSHTGELFF.

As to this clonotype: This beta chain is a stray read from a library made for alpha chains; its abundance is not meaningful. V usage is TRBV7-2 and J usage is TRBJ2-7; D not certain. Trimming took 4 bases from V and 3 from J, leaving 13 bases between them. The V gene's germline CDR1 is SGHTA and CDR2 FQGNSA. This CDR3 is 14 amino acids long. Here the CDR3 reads CASSSNPKDYEQYF. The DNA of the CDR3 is TGTGCCAGCAGCTCAAACCCGAAAGACTACGAGCAGTACTTC.

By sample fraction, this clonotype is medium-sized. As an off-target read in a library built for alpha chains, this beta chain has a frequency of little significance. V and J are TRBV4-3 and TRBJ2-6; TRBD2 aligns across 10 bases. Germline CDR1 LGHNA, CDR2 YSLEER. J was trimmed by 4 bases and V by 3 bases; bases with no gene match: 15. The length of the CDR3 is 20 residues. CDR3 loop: CASSHATPGLAISGANVLTF. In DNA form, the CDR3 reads TGCGCCAGCAGCCACGCCACCCCGGGACTAGCGATTTCAGGGGCCAACGTCCTGACTTTC.

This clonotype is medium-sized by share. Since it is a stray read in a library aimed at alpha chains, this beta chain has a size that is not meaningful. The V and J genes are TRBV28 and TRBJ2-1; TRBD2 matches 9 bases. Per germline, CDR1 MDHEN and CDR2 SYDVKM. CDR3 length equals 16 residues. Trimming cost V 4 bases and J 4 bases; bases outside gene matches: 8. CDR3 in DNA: TGTGCCAGCAGTTACAGGGCTAGCGGGATTTACAATGAGCAGTTCTTC. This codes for CASSYRASGIYNEQFF.

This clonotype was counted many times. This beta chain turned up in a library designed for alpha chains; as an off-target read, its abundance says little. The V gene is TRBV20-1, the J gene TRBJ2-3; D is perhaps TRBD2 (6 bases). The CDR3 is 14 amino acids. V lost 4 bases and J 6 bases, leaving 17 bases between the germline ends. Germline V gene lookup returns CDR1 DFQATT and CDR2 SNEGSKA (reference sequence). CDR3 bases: TGCAGTGCTAAAGTTGGCGGGACTGGCGATACGCAGTATTTT. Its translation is CSAKVGGTGDTQYF.

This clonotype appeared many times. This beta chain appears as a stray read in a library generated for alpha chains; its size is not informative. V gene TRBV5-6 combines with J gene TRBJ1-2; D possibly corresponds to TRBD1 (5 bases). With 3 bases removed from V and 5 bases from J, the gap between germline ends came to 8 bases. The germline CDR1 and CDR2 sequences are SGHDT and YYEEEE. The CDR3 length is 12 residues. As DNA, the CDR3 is TGTGCCAGCAGCTCCGGACATTATGGCTACACCTTC. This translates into CASSSGHYGYTF. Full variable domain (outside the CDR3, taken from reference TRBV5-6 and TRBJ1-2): DAGVTQSPTHLIKTRGQQVTLRCSPKSGHDTVSWYQQALGQGPQFIFQYYEEEERQRGNFPDRFSGHQFPNYSSELNVNALLLGDSALYLCASSSGHYGYTFGSGTRLTVV.

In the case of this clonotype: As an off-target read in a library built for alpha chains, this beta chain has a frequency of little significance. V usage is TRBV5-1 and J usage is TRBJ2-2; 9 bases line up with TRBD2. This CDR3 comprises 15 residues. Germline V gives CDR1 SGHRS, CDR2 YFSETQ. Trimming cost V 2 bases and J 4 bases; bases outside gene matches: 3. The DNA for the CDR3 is TGCGCCAGCAGCTTCGCGGGAGGGCCCACCGGGGAGCTGTTTTTT. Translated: CASSFAGGPTGELFF.

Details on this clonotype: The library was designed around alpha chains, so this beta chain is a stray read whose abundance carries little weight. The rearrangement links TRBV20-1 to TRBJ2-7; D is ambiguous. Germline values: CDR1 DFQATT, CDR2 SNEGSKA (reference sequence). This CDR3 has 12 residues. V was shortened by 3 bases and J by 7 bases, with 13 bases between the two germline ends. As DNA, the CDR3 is TGCAGTGCTAGGAAGGAACCTCGGGAGCAGTACTTC. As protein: CSARKEPREQYF.

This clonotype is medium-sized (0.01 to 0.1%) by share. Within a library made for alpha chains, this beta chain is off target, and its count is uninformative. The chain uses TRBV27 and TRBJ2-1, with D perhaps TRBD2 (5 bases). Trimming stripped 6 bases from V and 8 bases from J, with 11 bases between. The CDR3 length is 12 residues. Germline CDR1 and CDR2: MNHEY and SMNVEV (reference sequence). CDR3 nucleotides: TGTGCCAGCAGAACGGGAAGCGATGAGCAGTTCTTC. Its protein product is CASRTGSDEQFF.

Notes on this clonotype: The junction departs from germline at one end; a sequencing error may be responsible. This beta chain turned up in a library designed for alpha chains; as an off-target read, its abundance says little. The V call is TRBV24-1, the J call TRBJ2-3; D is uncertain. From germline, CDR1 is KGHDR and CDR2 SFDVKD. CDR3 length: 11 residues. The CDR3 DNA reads TGTGTCACCGCAAGTCGGGATACGCAGTATTTT. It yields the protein CVTASRDTQYF.

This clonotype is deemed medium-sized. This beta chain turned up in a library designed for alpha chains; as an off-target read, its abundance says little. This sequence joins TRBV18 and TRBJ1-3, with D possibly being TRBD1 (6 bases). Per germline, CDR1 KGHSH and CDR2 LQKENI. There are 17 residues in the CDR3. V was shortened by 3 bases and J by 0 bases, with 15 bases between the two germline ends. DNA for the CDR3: TGTGCCAGCTCACCTGCCGAAAACAGGGCCTCTGGAAACACCATATATTTT. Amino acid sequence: CASSPAENRASGNTIYF. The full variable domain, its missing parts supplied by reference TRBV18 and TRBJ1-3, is NAGVMQNPRHLVRRRGQEARLRCSPMKGHSHVYWYRQLPEEGLKFMVYLQKENIIDESGMPKERFSAEFPKEGPSILRIQQVVRGDSAAYFCASSPAENRASGNTIYFGEGSWLTVV.

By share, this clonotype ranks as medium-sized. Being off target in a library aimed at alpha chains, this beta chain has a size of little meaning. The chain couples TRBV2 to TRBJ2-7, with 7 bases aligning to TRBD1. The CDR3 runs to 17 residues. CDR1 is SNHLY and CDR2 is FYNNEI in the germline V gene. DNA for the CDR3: TGTGCTTCGCGCGGTACAGGGGAATTCGTAAGACCCTACGAGCAGTACTTC. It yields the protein CASRGTGEFVRPYEQYF. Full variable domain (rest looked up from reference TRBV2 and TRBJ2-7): EPEVTQTPSHQVTQMGQEVILRCVPISNHLYFYWYRQILGQKVEFLVSFYNNEISEKSEIFDDQFSVERPDGSNFTLKIRSTKLEDSAMYFCASRGTGEFVRPYEQYFGPGTRLTVT.

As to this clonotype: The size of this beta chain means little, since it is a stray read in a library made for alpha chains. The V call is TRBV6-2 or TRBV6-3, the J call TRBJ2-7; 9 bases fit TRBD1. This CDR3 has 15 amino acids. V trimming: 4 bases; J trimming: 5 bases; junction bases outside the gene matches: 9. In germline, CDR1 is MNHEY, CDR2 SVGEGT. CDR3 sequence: CASSFGTGFFHEQYF. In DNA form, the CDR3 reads TGTGCCAGCAGTTTCGGGACAGGGTTTTTCCACGAGCAGTACTTC.

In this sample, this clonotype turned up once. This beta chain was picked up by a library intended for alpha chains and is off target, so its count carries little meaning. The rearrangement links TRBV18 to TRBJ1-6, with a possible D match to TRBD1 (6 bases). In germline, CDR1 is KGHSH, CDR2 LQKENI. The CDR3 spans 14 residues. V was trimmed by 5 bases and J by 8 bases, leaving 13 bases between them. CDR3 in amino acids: CASSDRRGDSPLHF. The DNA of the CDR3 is TGTGCCAGCTCAGACAGAAGGGGGGATTCACCCCTCCACTTT. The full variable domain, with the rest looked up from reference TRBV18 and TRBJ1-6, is NAGVMQNPRHLVRRRGQEARLRCSPMKGHSHVYWYRQLPEEGLKFMVYLQKENIIDESGMPKERFSAEFPKEGPSILRIQQVVRGDSAAYFCASSDRRGDSPLHFGNGTRLTVT.

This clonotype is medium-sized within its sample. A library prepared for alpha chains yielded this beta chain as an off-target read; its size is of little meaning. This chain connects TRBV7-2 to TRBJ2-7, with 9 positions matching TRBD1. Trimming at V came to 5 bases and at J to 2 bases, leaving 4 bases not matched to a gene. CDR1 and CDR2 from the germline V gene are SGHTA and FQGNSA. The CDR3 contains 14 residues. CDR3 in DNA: TGTGCCAGCAGCAGGACAGGGGATCCCTACGAGCAGTACTTC. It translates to CASSRTGDPYEQYF.

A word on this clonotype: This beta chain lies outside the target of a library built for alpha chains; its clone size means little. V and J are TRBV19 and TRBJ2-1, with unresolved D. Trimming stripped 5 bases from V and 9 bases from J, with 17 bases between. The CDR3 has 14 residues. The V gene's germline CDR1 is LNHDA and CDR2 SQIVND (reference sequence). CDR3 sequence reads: CASSPSDAAVEQFF. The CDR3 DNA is TGTGCCAGTAGTCCTTCGGATGCTGCGGTTGAGCAGTTCTTC.

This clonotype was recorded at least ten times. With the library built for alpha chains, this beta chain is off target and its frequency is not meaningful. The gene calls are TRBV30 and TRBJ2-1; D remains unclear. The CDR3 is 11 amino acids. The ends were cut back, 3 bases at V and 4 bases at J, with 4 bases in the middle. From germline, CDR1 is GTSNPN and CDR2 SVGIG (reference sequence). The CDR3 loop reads CAWRQYNEQFF. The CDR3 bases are TGTGCCTGGAGACAGTACAATGAGCAGTTCTTC.

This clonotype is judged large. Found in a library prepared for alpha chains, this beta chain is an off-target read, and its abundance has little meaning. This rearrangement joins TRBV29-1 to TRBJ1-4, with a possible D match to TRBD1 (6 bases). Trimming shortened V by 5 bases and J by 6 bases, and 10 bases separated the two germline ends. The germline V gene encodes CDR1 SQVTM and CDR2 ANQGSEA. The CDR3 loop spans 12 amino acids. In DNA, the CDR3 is TGCAGCGTTCTCCAGGGGTATGAAAAACTGTTTTTT. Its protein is CSVLQGYEKLFF. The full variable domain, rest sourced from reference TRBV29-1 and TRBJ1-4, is SAVISQKPSRDICQRGTSLTIQCQVDSQVTMMFWYRQQPGQSLTLIATANQGSEATYESGFVIDKFPISRPNLTFSTLTVSNMSPEDSSIYLCSVLQGYEKLFFGSGTQLSVL.

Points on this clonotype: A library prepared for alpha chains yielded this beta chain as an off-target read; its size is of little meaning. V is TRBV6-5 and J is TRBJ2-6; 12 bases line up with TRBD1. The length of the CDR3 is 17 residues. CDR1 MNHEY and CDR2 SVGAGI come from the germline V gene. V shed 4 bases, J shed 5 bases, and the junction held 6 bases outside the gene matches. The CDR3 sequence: CASSSGTGGFRANVLTF. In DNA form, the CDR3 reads TGTGCCAGCAGTTCCGGGACAGGGGGCTTTAGGGCCAACGTCCTGACTTTC.

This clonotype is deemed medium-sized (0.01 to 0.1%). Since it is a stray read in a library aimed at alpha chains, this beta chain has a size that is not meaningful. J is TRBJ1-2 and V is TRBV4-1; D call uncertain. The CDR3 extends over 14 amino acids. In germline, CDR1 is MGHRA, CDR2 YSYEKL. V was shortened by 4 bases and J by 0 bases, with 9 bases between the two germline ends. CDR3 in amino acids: CASSRGVTNYGYTF. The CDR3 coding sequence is TGCGCCAGCAGCCGCGGAGTTACTAACTATGGCTACACCTTC.

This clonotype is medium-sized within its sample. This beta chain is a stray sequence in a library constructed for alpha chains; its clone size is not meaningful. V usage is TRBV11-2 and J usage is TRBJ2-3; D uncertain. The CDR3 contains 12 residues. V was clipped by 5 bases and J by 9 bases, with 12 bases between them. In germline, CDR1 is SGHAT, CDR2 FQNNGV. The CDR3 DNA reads TGTGCCAGCAGCCCGGGTGCCGGGACGCAGTATTTT. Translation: CASSPGAGTQYF. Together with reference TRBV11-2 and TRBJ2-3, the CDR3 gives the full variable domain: EAGVAQSPRYKIIEKRQSVAFWCNPISGHATLYWYQQILGQGPKLLIQFQNNGVVDDSQLPKDRFSAERLKGVDSTLKIQPAKLEDSAVYLCASSPGAGTQYFGPGTRLTVL.

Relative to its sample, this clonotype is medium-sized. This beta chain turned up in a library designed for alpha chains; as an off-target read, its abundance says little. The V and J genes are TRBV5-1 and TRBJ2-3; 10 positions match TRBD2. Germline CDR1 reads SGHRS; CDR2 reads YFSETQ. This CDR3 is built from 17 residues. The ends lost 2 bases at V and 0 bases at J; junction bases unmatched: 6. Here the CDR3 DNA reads TGCGCCAGCAGCTTATCGACTAGCGGGCCTAGCACAGATACGCAGTATTTT. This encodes CASSLSTSGPSTDTQYF.

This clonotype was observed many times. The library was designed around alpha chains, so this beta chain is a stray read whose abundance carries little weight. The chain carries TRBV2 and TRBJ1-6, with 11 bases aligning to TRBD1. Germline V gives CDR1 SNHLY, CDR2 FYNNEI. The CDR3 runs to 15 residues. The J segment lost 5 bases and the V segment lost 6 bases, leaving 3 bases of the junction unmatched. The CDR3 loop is CASRRTGGNNSPLHF. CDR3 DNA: TGTGCCAGCAGAAGGACAGGGGGCAATAATTCACCCCTCCACTTT.